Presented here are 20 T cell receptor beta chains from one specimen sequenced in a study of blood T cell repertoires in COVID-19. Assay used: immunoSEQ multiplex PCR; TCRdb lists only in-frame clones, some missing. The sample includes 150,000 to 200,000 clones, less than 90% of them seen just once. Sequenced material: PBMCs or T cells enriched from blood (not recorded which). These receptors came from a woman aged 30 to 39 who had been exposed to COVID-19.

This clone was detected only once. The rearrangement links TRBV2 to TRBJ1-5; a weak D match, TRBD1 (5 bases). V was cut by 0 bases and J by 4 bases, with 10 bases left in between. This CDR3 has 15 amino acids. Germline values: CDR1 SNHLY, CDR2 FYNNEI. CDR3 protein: CASSEARGRNQPQHF. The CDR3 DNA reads TGTGCCAGCAGTGAAGCACGGGGGAGGAATCAGCCCCAGCATTTT.

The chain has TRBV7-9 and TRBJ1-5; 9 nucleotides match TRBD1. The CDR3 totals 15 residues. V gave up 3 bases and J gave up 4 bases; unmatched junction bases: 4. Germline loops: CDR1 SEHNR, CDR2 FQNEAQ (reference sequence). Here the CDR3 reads CASSFGTGNNQPQHF. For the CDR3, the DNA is TGTGCCAGCAGCTTCGGGACAGGGAATAATCAGCCCCAGCATTTT.

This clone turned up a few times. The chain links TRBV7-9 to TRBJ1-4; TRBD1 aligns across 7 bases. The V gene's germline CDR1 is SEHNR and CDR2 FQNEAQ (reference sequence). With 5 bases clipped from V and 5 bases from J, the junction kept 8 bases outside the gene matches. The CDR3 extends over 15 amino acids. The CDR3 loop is CASSRGQAINEKLFF. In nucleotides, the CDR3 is TGTGCCAGCAGCCGCGGACAGGCGATCAATGAAAAACTGTTTTTT.

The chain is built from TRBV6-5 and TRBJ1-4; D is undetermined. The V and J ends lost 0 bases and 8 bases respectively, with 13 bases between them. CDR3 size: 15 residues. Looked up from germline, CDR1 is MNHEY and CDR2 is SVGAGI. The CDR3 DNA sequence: TGTGCCAGCAGTTACTCGTCCGGTCTTTCCGAAAAACTGTTTTTT. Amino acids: CASSYSSGLSEKLFF.

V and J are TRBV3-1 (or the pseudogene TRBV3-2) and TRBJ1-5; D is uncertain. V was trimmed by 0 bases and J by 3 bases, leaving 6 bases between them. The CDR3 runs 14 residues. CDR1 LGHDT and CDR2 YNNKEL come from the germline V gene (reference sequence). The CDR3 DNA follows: TGTGCCAGCAGCCAAGATACAGTCAATCAGCCCCAGCATTTT. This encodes CASSQDTVNQPQHF.

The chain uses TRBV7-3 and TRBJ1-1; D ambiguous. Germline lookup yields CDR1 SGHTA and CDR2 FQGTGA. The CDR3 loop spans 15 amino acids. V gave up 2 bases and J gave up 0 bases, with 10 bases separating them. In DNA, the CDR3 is TGTGCCAGCAGCTTAGGGCCGGGGATGAACACTGAAGCTTTCTTT. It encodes CASSLGPGMNTEAFF.

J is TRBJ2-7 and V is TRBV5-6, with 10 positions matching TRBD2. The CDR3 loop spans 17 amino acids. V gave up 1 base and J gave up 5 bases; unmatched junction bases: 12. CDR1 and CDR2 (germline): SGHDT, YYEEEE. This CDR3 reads CASSLLLGGTSDDEQYF. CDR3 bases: TGTGCCAGCAGCTTGCTTTTGGGAGGGACTAGCGACGACGAGCAGTACTTC.

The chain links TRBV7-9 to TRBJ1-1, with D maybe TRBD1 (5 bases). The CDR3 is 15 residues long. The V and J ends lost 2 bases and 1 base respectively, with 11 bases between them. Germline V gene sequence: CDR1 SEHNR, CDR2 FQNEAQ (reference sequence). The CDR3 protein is CASSLFPQGNTEAFF. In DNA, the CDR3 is TGTGCCAGCAGCTTATTCCCCCAGGGGAACACTGAAGCTTTCTTT. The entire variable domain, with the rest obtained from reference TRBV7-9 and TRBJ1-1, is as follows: DTGVSQNPRHKITKRGQNVTFRCDPISEHNRLYWYRQTLGQGPEFLTYFQNEAQLEKSRLLSDRFSAERPKGSFSTLEIQRTEQGDSAMYLCASSLFPQGNTEAFFGQGTRLTVV.

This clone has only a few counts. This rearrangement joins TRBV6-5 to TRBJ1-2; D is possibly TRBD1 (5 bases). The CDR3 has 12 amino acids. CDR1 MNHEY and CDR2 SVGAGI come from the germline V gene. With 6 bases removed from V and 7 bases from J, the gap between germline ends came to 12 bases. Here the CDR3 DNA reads TGTGCCAGCAGGTATAGGGGTCGTGGCTACACCTTC. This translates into CASRYRGRGYTF.

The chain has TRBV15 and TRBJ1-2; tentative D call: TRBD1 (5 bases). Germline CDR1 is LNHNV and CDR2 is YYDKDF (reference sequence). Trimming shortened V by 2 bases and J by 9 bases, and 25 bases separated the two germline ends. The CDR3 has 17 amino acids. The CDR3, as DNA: TGTGCCACCAGCAGACATCTTAGGAGACAGTTAGAGAGTCGCTACACCTTC. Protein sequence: CATSRHLRRQLESRYTF.

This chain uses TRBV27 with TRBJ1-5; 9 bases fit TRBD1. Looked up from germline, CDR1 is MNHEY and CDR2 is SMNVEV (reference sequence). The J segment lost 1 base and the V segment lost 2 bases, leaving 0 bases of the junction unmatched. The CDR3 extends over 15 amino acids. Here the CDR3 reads CASSLDRGSNQPQHF. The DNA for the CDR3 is TGTGCCAGCAGTTTAGACAGGGGGAGCAATCAGCCCCAGCATTTT.

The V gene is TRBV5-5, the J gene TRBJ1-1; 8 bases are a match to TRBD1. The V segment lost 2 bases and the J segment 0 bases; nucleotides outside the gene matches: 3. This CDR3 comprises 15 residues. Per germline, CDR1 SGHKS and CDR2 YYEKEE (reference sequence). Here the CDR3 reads CASSFTGGMNTEAFF. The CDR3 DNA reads TGTGCCAGCAGCTTTACAGGGGGAATGAACACTGAAGCTTTCTTT.

CDR3 in amino acids: CASSFGQDWANTEAFF. Here the CDR3 DNA reads TGTGCCAGTAGTTTCGGGCAGGACTGGGCCAACACTGAAGCTTTCTTT. This chain joins TRBV19 and TRBJ1-1; D call uncertain. The CDR3 is 16 residues long. Looked up from germline, CDR1 is LNHDA and CDR2 is SQIVND (reference sequence). V was trimmed by 5 bases and J by 2 bases, leaving 18 bases between them.

The CDR3 reads CASSSSGYSPLHF. CDR3 bases: TGTGCCAGCAGCTCATCGGGATATTCACCCCTCCACTTT. The chain uses TRBV7-9 and TRBJ1-6; D remains ambiguous. Germline-derived CDR1 and CDR2 are SEHNR and FQNEAQ (reference sequence). V was shortened by 4 bases and J by 8 bases, with 9 bases between the two germline ends. The CDR3 consists of 13 residues.

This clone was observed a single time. The chain's CDR3 is CASSIRGYTEAFF. As DNA, the CDR3 is TGTGCCAGCAGCATCAGGGGTTACACTGAAGCTTTCTTT. The chain uses TRBV7-9 and TRBJ1-1, with a tentative D call TRBD1 (6 bases). V was pared by 5 bases and J by 3 bases, with 10 bases between. The CDR3 extends over 13 amino acids. Germline V gives CDR1 SEHNR, CDR2 FQNEAQ (reference sequence).

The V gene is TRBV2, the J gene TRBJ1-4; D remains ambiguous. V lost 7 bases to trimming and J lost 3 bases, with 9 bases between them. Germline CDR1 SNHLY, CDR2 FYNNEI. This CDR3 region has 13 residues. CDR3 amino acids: CASKETANEKLFF. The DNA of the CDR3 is TGTGCCAGCAAGGAAACAGCTAATGAAAAACTGTTTTTT. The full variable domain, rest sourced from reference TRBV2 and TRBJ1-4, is EPEVTQTPSHQVTQMGQEVILRCVPISNHLYFYWYRQILGQKVEFLVSFYNNEISEKSEIFDDQFSVERPDGSNFTLKIRSTKLEDSAMYFCASKETANEKLFFGSGTQLSVL.

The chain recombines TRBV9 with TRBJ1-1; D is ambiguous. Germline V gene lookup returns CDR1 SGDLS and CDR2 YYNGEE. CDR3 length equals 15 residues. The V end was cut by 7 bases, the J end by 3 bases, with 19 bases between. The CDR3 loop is CASRPGLGQYTEAFF. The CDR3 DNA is TGTGCCAGCCGCCCCGGTTTGGGCCAGTACACTGAAGCTTTCTTT.

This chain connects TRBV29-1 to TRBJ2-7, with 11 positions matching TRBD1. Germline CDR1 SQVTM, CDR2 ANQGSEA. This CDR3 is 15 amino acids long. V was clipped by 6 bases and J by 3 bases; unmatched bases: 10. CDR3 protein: CSVRLGTGGGYEQYF. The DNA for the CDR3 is TGCAGCGTGCGCCTCGGGACAGGGGGGGGCTACGAGCAGTACTTC.

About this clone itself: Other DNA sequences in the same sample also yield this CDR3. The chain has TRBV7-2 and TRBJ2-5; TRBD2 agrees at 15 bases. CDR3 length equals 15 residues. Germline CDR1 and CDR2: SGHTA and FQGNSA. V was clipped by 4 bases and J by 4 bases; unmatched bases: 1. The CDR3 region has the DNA TGTGCCAGCAGCTCGGGACTAGCGGGGGGAGAGACCCAGTACTTC. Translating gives CASSSGLAGGETQYF. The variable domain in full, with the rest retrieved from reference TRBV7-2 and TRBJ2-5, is GAGVSQSPSNKVTEKGKDVELRCDPISGHTALYWYRQSLGQGLEFLIYFQGNSAPDKSGLPSDRFSAERTGGSVSTLTIQRTQQEDSAVYLCASSSGLAGGETQYFGPGTRLLVL.

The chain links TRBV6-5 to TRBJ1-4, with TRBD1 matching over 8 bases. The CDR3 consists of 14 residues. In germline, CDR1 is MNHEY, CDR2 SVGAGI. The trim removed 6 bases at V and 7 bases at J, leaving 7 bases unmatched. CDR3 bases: TGTGCCAGCAGCACGGGACAGGTAGTTGAAAAACTGTTTTTT. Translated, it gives CASSTGQVVEKLFF.